One sample yielded the 23 T cell receptor beta chains listed below, sequenced in a study of T cell changes during pregnancy in multiple sclerosis. Here immunoSEQ multiplex PCR was the method, and the copy in TCRdb shows in-frame clones only, minus some. Among fewer than 45,000 clones listed, 85% to 95% were seen once. Sequenced here: CD8+ T cells from peripheral blood mononuclear cells, sampled in the third trimester of pregnancy. These receptors were collected from a female donor with multiple sclerosis, enrolled in a pregnancy study.

Comment on this clone: Other DNA sequences in this sample translate to the same CDR3. The chain combines TRBV27 with TRBJ2-7; D gene unclear. The ends were cut back, 3 bases at V and 2 bases at J, with 8 bases in the middle. Germline V lookup: CDR1 MNHEY, CDR2 SMNVEV (reference sequence). The CDR3 covers 13 residues. The CDR3 DNA follows: TGTGCCAGCAGTTTGACACCTACCTACGAGCAGTACTTC. Its translation is CASSLTPTYEQYF.

The table lists this clone with a count of one. Its ends do not fully match the called genes, so a read error is possible. This rearrangement joins TRBV7-7 to TRBJ2-1; 12 bases fit TRBD2. The CDR3 covers 15 residues. Germline V gene lookup returns CDR1 SSHAT and CDR2 FNYEAQ (reference sequence). CDR3: CASSRGLAGYNEQFF. CDR3 coding DNA: TGTGCTAGCAGCCGTGGACTAGCGGGGTACAATGAGCAGTTCTTC.

The chain recombines TRBV16 with TRBJ1-4; maybe TRBD1 (6 bases). Germline CDR1 and CDR2: KGHSY and FQNENV. The ends were cut back, 4 bases at V and 7 bases at J, with 16 bases in the middle. The CDR3 has 15 amino acids. The CDR3 DNA reads TGTGCCAGCAGCCGGCGGACAGCGTCGATTGAAAAACTGTTTTTT. Its translation is CASSRRTASIEKLFF.

The genes are TRBV11-2 and TRBJ2-5; weak D call: TRBD2 (6 bases). Trimming removed 1 base from V and 0 bases from J, with 12 bases in between. The germline V gene encodes CDR1 SGHAT and CDR2 FQNNGV. CDR3 length: 16 residues. The CDR3 nucleotides read TGTGCCAGCAGCTTAGGGACTACTTGGTACCAAGAGACCCAGTACTTC. Its protein product is CASSLGTTWYQETQYF.

This chain connects TRBV5-1 to TRBJ2-1, with 9 bases that match TRBD2. The junction had 17 bases not matched to a gene; V was cut back by 0 bases and J by 10 bases. Germline CDR1 SGHRS, CDR2 YFSETQ. The CDR3 is 18 residues long. The chain's CDR3 is CASSLATRTSVLGTEQFF. As DNA, the CDR3 is TGCGCCAGCAGCTTGGCCACAAGGACTAGCGTATTGGGAACCGAGCAGTTCTTC.

This clone was observed once. The chain couples TRBV5-1 to TRBJ2-7; D might be TRBD2 (6 bases). Looked up from germline, CDR1 is SGHRS and CDR2 is YFSETQ. Between the trimmed V and J ends, which lost 4 bases and 6 bases, there was a span of 17 bases. The CDR3 consists of 14 residues. CDR3 coding DNA: TGCGCCAGCAGCCCCTCCGGGACTCAGTTCGAGCAGTACTTC. Translated: CASSPSGTQFEQYF. Full variable domain (outside the CDR3, taken from reference TRBV5-1 and TRBJ2-7): KAGVTQTPRYLIKTRGQQVTLSCSPISGHRSVSWYQQTPGQGLQFLFEYFSETQRNKGNFPGRFSGRQFSNSRSEMNVSTLELGDSALYLCASSPSGTQFEQYFGPGTRLTVT.

This clone was recorded at least ten times. CDR3 protein: CASIKIQAFTEAFF. The CDR3 nucleotides read TGTGCCAGCATAAAAATACAGGCCTTCACTGAAGCTTTCTTT. This chain uses TRBV2 with TRBJ1-1, with D possibly matching TRBD1 (5 bases). The germline CDR1 and CDR2 sequences are SNHLY and FYNNEI. The CDR3 extends over 14 amino acids. V lost 7 bases and J 4 bases, leaving 16 bases between the germline ends.

This chain connects TRBV27 to TRBJ1-1; 7 nucleotides align to TRBD1. Germline assignment: CDR1 MNHEY and CDR2 SMNVEV (reference sequence). J lost 1 base, V lost 5 bases, and 4 bases had no gene match. This CDR3 is 14 amino acids long. CDR3 sequence reads: CASSRDSPNTEAFF. CDR3 bases: TGTGCCAGCAGTCGGGACAGCCCGAACACTGAAGCTTTCTTT.

The chain combines TRBV9 with TRBJ1-2; 7 bases align to TRBD1. This CDR3 is 12 amino acids long. With 3 bases clipped from V and 8 bases from J, the junction kept 4 bases outside the gene matches. Germline CDR1 and CDR2: SGDLS and YYNGEE. In DNA, the CDR3 is TGTGCCAGCAGCGCAAGGGGGCCCGGCTACACCTTC. Encoded protein: CASSARGPGYTF. The whole variable domain, remainder taken from reference TRBV9 and TRBJ1-2, is DSGVTQTPKHLITATGQRVTLRCSPRSGDLSVYWYQQSLDQGLQFLIQYYNGEERAKGNILERFSAQQFPDLHSELNLSSLELGDSALYFCASSARGPGYTFGSGTRLTVV.

V is TRBV7-2 and J is TRBJ2-7; 9 positions agree with TRBD2. V gave up 5 bases and J gave up 6 bases; unmatched junction bases: 8. The CDR3 sequence is 14 residues long. Per germline, CDR1 SGHTA and CDR2 FQGNSA. CDR3 nucleotide sequence: TGTGCCAGCAGCCGGACTTCTAGCGGGGCCGAGCAGTACTTC. This codes for CASSRTSSGAEQYF.

In nucleotides, the CDR3 is TGTGCCAGCAGCTTAGGGGCGGGAGTGGGGTGGCATGAGCAGTTCTTC. As protein: CASSLGAGVGWHEQFF. The chain combines TRBV13 with TRBJ2-1; 7 bases line up with TRBD2. Per germline, CDR1 PRHDT and CDR2 FYEKMQ (reference sequence). V was clipped by 0 bases and J by 8 bases; unmatched bases: 10. The CDR3 consists of 16 residues. Using reference TRBV13 and TRBJ2-1 for the parts outside the CDR3, the full variable domain is AAGVIQSPRHLIKEKRETATLKCYPIPRHDTVYWYQQGPGQDPQFLISFYEKMQSDKGSIPDRFSAQQFSDYHSELNMSSLELGDSALYFCASSLGAGVGWHEQFFGPGTRLTVL.

The rearrangement uses TRBV11-2 and TRBJ1-3; perhaps TRBD1 as D (6 bases). V was pared by 4 bases and J by 0 bases, with 16 bases between. From germline, CDR1 is SGHAT and CDR2 FQNNGV. CDR3 length: 17 residues. The CDR3 nucleotides are TGTGCCAGCAGCTCATATACTCAGGGGATCTCTGGAAACACCATATATTTT. Its protein product is CASSSYTQGISGNTIYF. The full variable domain, its missing parts supplied by reference TRBV11-2 and TRBJ1-3, is EAGVAQSPRYKIIEKRQSVAFWCNPISGHATLYWYQQILGQGPKLLIQFQNNGVVDDSQLPKDRFSAERLKGVDSTLKIQPAKLEDSAVYLCASSSYTQGISGNTIYFGEGSWLTVV.

This chain uses TRBV5-4 with TRBJ2-7; 10 bases match TRBD1. This CDR3 spans 15 amino acids. The ends lost 0 bases at V and 3 bases at J; junction bases unmatched: 3. Looked up from germline, CDR1 is SGHNT and CDR2 is YYREEE (reference sequence). DNA of the CDR3: TGTGCCAGCAGCTTGGGTAGGACAGGGGGCTACGAGCAGTACTTC. As protein: CASSLGRTGGYEQYF. The entire variable domain, with the rest obtained from reference TRBV5-4 and TRBJ2-7, is as follows: ETGVTQSPTHLIKTRGQQVTLRCSSQSGHNTVSWYQQALGQGPQFIFQYYREEENGRGNFPPRFSGLQFPNYSSELNVNALELDDSALYLCASSLGRTGGYEQYFGPGTRLTVT.

V usage is TRBV4-2 and J usage is TRBJ1-2; D perhaps matches TRBD1 (6 bases). The CDR3 has 14 amino acids. CDR1 LGHNA and CDR2 YNFKEQ come from the germline V gene. With 1 base removed from V and 5 bases from J, the gap between germline ends came to 11 bases. The CDR3 loop reads CASSQAGQGYGYTF. The CDR3 nucleotides read TGTGCCAGCAGCCAAGCCGGCCAGGGGTATGGCTACACCTTC.

V usage is TRBV30 and J usage is TRBJ2-2, with 11 bases fitting TRBD1. The junction had 5 bases not matched to a gene; V was cut back by 4 bases and J by 1 base. This CDR3 comprises 16 residues. Germline CDR1 and CDR2: GTSNPN and SVGIG (reference sequence). DNA for the CDR3: TGTGCCTGGAACTTTGGGACAGGGGGGAACACCGGGGAGCTGTTTTTT. Protein: CAWNFGTGGNTGELFF. Variable domain in full (rest from reference TRBV30 and TRBJ2-2): SQTIHQWPATLVQPVGSPLSLECTVEGTSNPNLYWYRQAAGRGLQLLFYSVGIGQISSEVPQNLSASRPQDRQFILSSKKLLLSDSGFYLCAWNFGTGGNTGELFFGEGSRLTVL.

CDR3 amino acids: CASGLPVTGRKGYEQYF. The CDR3 DNA follows: TGTGCCAGCGGTCTTCCCGTGACAGGGAGAAAGGGCTACGAGCAGTACTTC. The chain combines TRBV27 with TRBJ2-7; 7 nucleotides line up with TRBD1. This CDR3 is built from 17 residues. Germline CDR1 is MNHEY and CDR2 is SMNVEV (reference sequence). V shed 8 bases and J 3 bases; nucleotides not matched to a gene: 19.

This clone was counted a few times. The chain uses TRBV28 and TRBJ2-3; the match to TRBD2 covers 8 bases. CDR3 size: 16 residues. Germline CDR1 MDHEN, CDR2 SYDVKM. V was pared by 4 bases and J by 2 bases, with 8 bases of the junction left unmatched. This CDR3 reads CASSYSSSGNTDTQYF. The CDR3 region has the DNA TGTGCCAGCAGTTATAGTAGTAGCGGGAACACAGATACGCAGTATTTT. The full variable domain, completed using reference TRBV28 and TRBJ2-3, is DVKVTQSSRYLVKRTGEKVFLECVQDMDHENMFWYRQDPGLGLRLIYFSYDVKMKEKGDIPEGYSVSREKKERFSLILESASTNQTSMYLCASSYSSSGNTDTQYFGPGTRLTVL.

This CDR3 reads CAISESGGAGETQYF. The CDR3 region has the DNA TGTGCCATCAGTGAGTCGGGGGGAGCTGGAGAGACCCAGTACTTC. V and J are TRBV10-3 and TRBJ2-5; maybe TRBD2 (6 bases). Per germline, CDR1 ENHRY and CDR2 SYGVKD. The V and J ends lost 0 bases and 4 bases respectively, with 12 bases between them. The CDR3 is made up of 15 amino acids.

V gene TRBV10-1 combines with J gene TRBJ1-4, with 12 bases that match TRBD1. The CDR3 loop spans 20 amino acids. After removal of 3 bases from V and 5 bases from J, the junction contained 16 bases not matched to a gene. Germline V gives CDR1 WNHNN, CDR2 SYGVQD (reference sequence). DNA of the CDR3: TGCGCCAGCAGTGACCCTGGGACAGGGGGCGGGCGGCATCTAAATGAAAAACTGTTTTTT. The encoded protein is CASSDPGTGGGRHLNEKLFF.

In this sample, this clone turned up a few times. The rearrangement joins TRBV29-1 to TRBJ2-6; TRBD1 matches 7 bases. The trim removed 7 bases at V and 0 bases at J, leaving 9 bases unmatched. This CDR3 is built from 16 residues. Germline V gene sequence: CDR1 SQVTM, CDR2 ANQGSEA. CDR3 sequence reads: CSAETGIFSGANVLTF. As DNA, the CDR3 is TGCAGCGCCGAGACAGGGATTTTCTCTGGGGCCAACGTCCTGACTTTC.

The chain couples TRBV27 to TRBJ2-7; possibly TRBD1 for D (5 bases). V was pared by 3 bases and J by 7 bases, with 7 bases between. Germline V CDR1 and CDR2: MNHEY, SMNVEV (reference sequence). The CDR3 has 11 amino acids. CDR3 in DNA: TGTGCCAGCAGTTTTGGGGCAGAGCAGTACTTC. Amino acids: CASSFGAEQYF.

The V and J genes are TRBV7-9 and TRBJ1-2; tentative D call: TRBD1 (6 bases). CDR3 length: 13 residues. Germline V gene sequence: CDR1 SEHNR, CDR2 FQNEAQ (reference sequence). V dropped 5 bases and J dropped 4 bases, with 11 bases sitting between them. The CDR3 DNA follows: TGTGCCAGCAGCGCACAGGGCTCCTATGGCTACACCTTC. This translates into CASSAQGSYGYTF.

V is TRBV27 and J is TRBJ1-1; TRBD1 aligns across 7 bases. From germline, CDR1 is MNHEY and CDR2 SMNVEV (reference sequence). The CDR3 has 13 amino acids. V was pared by 7 bases and J by 6 bases, with 8 bases of the junction left unmatched. CDR3 nucleotides: TGTGCCAGCACCCGGACAGGATCCGCTGAAGCTTTCTTT. Translation: CASTRTGSAEAFF.